Presented here are 16 T cell receptor beta chains from one specimen sequenced in a study of blood T cell repertoires in COVID-19. Some clones are missing from TCRdb's copy, which holds only in-frame ones; the method was immunoSEQ multiplex PCR. The table lists 95,000 to 120,000 clones, about 85% of them singletons, with about 13% in the top ten. The specimen sequenced was peripheral blood. All receptors come from a human donor in a cohort sampled during active COVID-19.

The chain recombines TRBV30 with TRBJ2-1, with 7 bases matching TRBD2. The trim removed 7 bases at V and 0 bases at J, leaving 6 bases unmatched. Germline assignment: CDR1 GTSNPN and CDR2 SVGIG (reference sequence). The CDR3 loop spans 14 amino acids. DNA of the CDR3: TGTGCCTCCCTAAGGGAGGGCTCCTACAATGAGCAGTTCTTC. This translates into CASLREGSYNEQFF.

The chain combines TRBV2 with TRBJ1-5; 7 bases line up with TRBD1. After removal of 5 bases from V and 6 bases from J, the junction contained 4 bases not matched to a gene. The CDR3 spans 13 residues. CDR1 and CDR2 from the germline V gene are SNHLY and FYNNEI. The CDR3 sequence: CASSLAGGQPQHF. The CDR3 coding sequence is TGTGCCAGCAGTCTGGCAGGGGGTCAGCCCCAGCATTTT. Combining the CDR3 with reference TRBV2 and TRBJ1-5 gives the whole variable domain EPEVTQTPSHQVTQMGQEVILRCVPISNHLYFYWYRQILGQKVEFLVSFYNNEISEKSEIFDDQFSVERPDGSNFTLKIRSTKLEDSAMYFCASSLAGGQPQHFGDGTRLSIL.

The chain couples TRBV23-1 to TRBJ1-2; perhaps TRBD1 as D (6 bases). TRBV23-1 is marked as an open reading frame, function uncertain. V was pared by 6 bases and J by 2 bases, with 19 bases between. CDR3 length: 16 residues. The CDR3 sequence: CASRGASARGNYGYTF. Written as DNA, the CDR3 is TGCGCCAGCAGGGGCGCGAGCGCCAGGGGCAACTATGGCTACACCTTC.

The chain couples TRBV11-3 to TRBJ2-3; 12 nucleotides agree with TRBD2. Germline loops: CDR1 SGHNT, CDR2 YENEEA. Unmatched junction bases numbered 4, after V lost 6 bases and J lost 0 bases. The CDR3 has 16 residues. The CDR3 spells CASSRGLAGSTDTQYF. CDR3 coding DNA: TGTGCCAGCAGTCGCGGACTAGCGGGGAGCACAGATACGCAGTATTTT.

This clone has more than one count but fewer than ten. The rearrangement uses TRBV4-1 and TRBJ2-2; 8 nucleotides line up with TRBD1. V lost 6 bases, J lost 5 bases, and 8 bases stayed unmatched. This CDR3 contains 15 residues. CDR1 is MGHRA and CDR2 is YSYEKL in the germline V gene. The CDR3, as DNA: TGCGCCAGCAGGCAGCAGGACAGGGAGACCGGGGAGCTGTTTTTT. Its translation: CASRQQDRETGELFF.

This clone was picked up many times. The chain recombines TRBV6-2 or TRBV6-3 with TRBJ1-2; maybe TRBD1 (6 bases). The CDR3 covers 17 residues. The ends were cut back, 0 bases at V and 1 base at J, with 15 bases in the middle. Germline CDR1 and CDR2: MNHEY and SVGEGT. CDR3: CASSYSSQGQINYGYTF. As DNA, the CDR3 is TGTGCCAGCAGTTACTCGAGTCAGGGGCAGATTAACTATGGCTACACCTTC.

V usage is TRBV4-3 and J usage is TRBJ1-1; D not resolved. CDR1 LGHNA and CDR2 YSLEER come from the germline V gene. CDR3 length: 14 amino acids. V lost 3 bases and J lost 7, with 15 bases in between. CDR3 DNA sequence: TGCGCCAGCAGCCATGGCGCGGGGATTCTTGAAGCTTTCTTT. It specifies CASSHGAGILEAFF.

The V call is TRBV7-2, the J call TRBJ1-1, with D possibly TRBD1 on 6 matching bases. CDR3 length: 16 amino acids. V was trimmed by 4 bases and J by 0 bases, leaving 15 bases between them. The germline gives CDR1 SGHTA, CDR2 FQGNSA. The CDR3 reads CASSSPGGPLNTEAFF. CDR3 DNA: TGTGCCAGCAGCTCCCCGGGGGGGCCCTTGAACACTGAAGCTTTCTTT.

This clone was seen only once. This sequence joins TRBV11-2 and TRBJ2-3; D is uncertain. Between the trimmed V and J ends, which lost 0 bases and 2 bases, there was a span of 12 bases. From germline, CDR1 is SGHAT and CDR2 FQNNGV. CDR3 length: 16 residues. The chain's CDR3 is CASSLDLGYYTDTQYF. The CDR3 DNA follows: TGTGCCAGCAGCTTAGATCTGGGTTACTACACAGATACGCAGTATTTT.

The chain combines TRBV10-3 with TRBJ2-4; 7 bases line up with TRBD2. This CDR3 comprises 11 residues. Germline CDR1 is ENHRY and CDR2 is SYGVKD. The ends lost 4 bases at V and 9 bases at J; junction bases unmatched: 0. CDR3 in amino acids: CAISGGGIQYF. In DNA, the CDR3 is TGTGCCATCAGTGGGGGGGGCATTCAGTACTTC.

The chain is built from TRBV19 and TRBJ1-6; 9 positions match TRBD1. V shed 5 bases and J 8 bases; nucleotides not matched to a gene: 7. CDR3 length equals 15 residues. Per germline, CDR1 LNHDA and CDR2 SQIVND (reference sequence). CDR3: CASSPTGTGYSPLHF. DNA of the CDR3: TGTGCCAGTAGTCCAACCGGGACAGGGTATTCACCCCTCCACTTT.

The chain couples TRBV29-1 to TRBJ2-7; 9 bases agree with TRBD1. The germline V gene has CDR1 SQVTM and CDR2 ANQGSEA. This CDR3 region has 15 residues. Trimming at V came to 6 bases and at J to 2 bases, leaving 11 bases not matched to a gene. Written as DNA, the CDR3 is TGCAGCGTCCTAAGCCGGGACAGGGCTACCTACGAGCAGTACTTC. It codes for CSVLSRDRATYEQYF.

The genes are TRBV5-1 and TRBJ1-6, with 7 bases aligning to TRBD1. CDR3 length equals 13 residues. Unmatched junction bases numbered 3, after V lost 5 bases and J lost 7 bases. CDR1 and CDR2 from the germline V gene are SGHRS and YFSETQ. CDR3 protein: CASSDRENSPLHF. CDR3 in DNA: TGCGCCAGCAGTGACAGGGAGAATTCACCCCTCCACTTT.

The chain has TRBV7-8 and TRBJ2-1; 8 bases agree with TRBD2. The ends lost 5 bases at V and 4 bases at J; junction bases unmatched: 7. The CDR3 is 15 residues long. Germline V gene data show CDR1 as SGHVS and CDR2 as FQNEAQ. CDR3 residues: CASSPSAGGYNEQFF. Here the CDR3 DNA reads TGTGCCAGCAGCCCTTCTGCGGGGGGTTACAATGAGCAGTTCTTC.

The J gene is TRBJ2-7, the V gene TRBV6-5, with 10 bases matching TRBD1. The CDR3 is 15 residues long. Trimming cost V 6 bases and J 5 bases; bases outside gene matches: 10. Germline loops: CDR1 MNHEY, CDR2 SVGAGI. Written as DNA, the CDR3 is TGTGCCAGCAGCTCTTTCGGGACAGGGGCGGACGAGCAGTACTTC. Translation gives CASSSFGTGADEQYF.

V is TRBV3-1 (or the pseudogene TRBV3-2) and J is TRBJ1-1, with TRBD1 matching 9 bases. Trimming cost V 7 bases and J 6 bases; bases outside gene matches: 9. CDR3 length: 14 amino acids. The germline V gene encodes CDR1 LGHDT and CDR2 YNNKEL (reference sequence). The CDR3 region has the DNA TGTGCCAGCACCCCGCACAGGGGGCTCGCTGAAGCTTTCTTT. Translating it yields CASTPHRGLAEAFF.